These 32 T cell receptor beta chains share one sample of origin, sequenced in a study of identical twins. TCRdb called the 5' RACE reads again in MiXCR, with one record for every CDR3 protein. The repertoire holds under 800,000 distinct CDR3 sequences, with about 20% as singletons. This same sample was also taken into another study, of T cells expressing NK-cell markers.

The sequenced material came from PBMCs. The receptors stem from a woman younger than 30 in good health.

This clonotype has a handful of counts. This chain connects TRBV29-1 to TRBJ2-1; no clear D gene. This CDR3 is built from 10 residues. From germline, CDR1 is SQVTM and CDR2 ANQGSEA. V gave up 8 bases and J gave up 8 bases, with 10 bases separating them. The DNA for the CDR3 is TGCAGCCCCGCAAGGGATGAGCAGTTCTTC. Encoded protein: CSPARDEQFF.

The rearrangement joins TRBV5-1 to TRBJ1-1, with D tentatively TRBD1 (5 bases). Looked up from germline, CDR1 is SGHRS and CDR2 is YFSETQ. V was clipped by 3 bases and J by 6 bases, with 21 bases between them. The CDR3 runs 16 residues. Here the CDR3 reads CASSSNLRGEGAEAFF. The CDR3 DNA follows: TGCGCCAGCAGCTCGAACCTGCGGGGGGAGGGCGCTGAAGCTTTCTTT.

This clonotype was recorded a few times. The rearrangement uses TRBV29-1 and TRBJ2-7; D ambiguous. This CDR3 is 12 amino acids long. Germline CDR1 and CDR2: SQVTM and ANQGSEA. V gave up 4 bases and J gave up 3 bases, with 10 bases separating them. CDR3 sequence reads: CSVVRAGYEQYF. As DNA, the CDR3 is TGCAGCGTTGTACGGGCTGGCTACGAGCAGTACTTC.

The genes are TRBV7-9 and TRBJ2-1, with TRBD1 identical over 7 bases. The junction had 6 bases not matched to a gene; V was cut back by 8 bases and J by 5 bases. CDR1 and CDR2 (germline): SEHNR, FQNEAQ (reference sequence). This CDR3 is built from 13 residues. The CDR3 coding sequence is TGTGCCAGCGTGGGACAGCCAAACAATGAGCAGTTCTTC. Its translation: CASVGQPNNEQFF.

This chain connects TRBV9 to TRBJ2-1; TRBD2 matches at 9 bases. J gave up 13 bases and V 0 bases, and 8 bases lay outside the gene matches. Germline loops: CDR1 SGDLS, CDR2 YYNGEE. There are 14 residues in the CDR3. The CDR3 DNA sequence: TGTGCCAGCAGCGTAGAGAGCGGGAGGAACCTTCAGTTCTTC. This sequence encodes CASSVESGRNLQFF.

The rearrangement links TRBV6-1 to TRBJ2-1; 8 nucleotides align to TRBD1. V lost 1 base and J lost 6; bases outside the gene matches: 5. Germline V lookup: CDR1 MNHNS, CDR2 SASEGT. The CDR3 loop spans 15 amino acids. The DNA of the CDR3 is TGTGCCAGCAGTGAAGGGACAGGGAGAGGCAATGAGCAGTTCTTC. This translates into CASSEGTGRGNEQFF.

The chain employs TRBV12-3 or TRBV12-4 and TRBJ1-6; weak D call: TRBD1 (5 bases). The V and J ends lost 1 base and 7 bases respectively, with 14 bases between them. This CDR3 region has 16 residues. CDR3 nucleotide sequence: TGTGCCAGCAGTTTAGTTTACGAAAGGGGCAATTCACCCCTCCACTTT. Protein: CASSLVYERGNSPLHF.

In its sample, this clonotype was seen a few times. The chain joins TRBV3-1 to TRBJ2-5; 8 bases are shared with TRBD2. The CDR3 covers 16 residues. With 0 bases clipped from V and 5 bases from J, the junction kept 8 bases outside the gene matches. In germline, CDR1 is LGHDT, CDR2 YNNKEL (reference sequence). The chain's CDR3 is CASSQEISGDGETQYF. Written as DNA, the CDR3 is TGTGCCAGCAGCCAAGAAATTAGCGGGGATGGGGAGACCCAGTACTTC.

The J gene is TRBJ2-3, the V gene TRBV6-2 or TRBV6-3; 14 bases are shared with TRBD2. CDR3 length: 17 residues. CDR1 MNHEY and CDR2 SVGEGT come from the germline V gene. J gave up 6 bases and V 2 bases, and 7 bases lay outside the gene matches. The CDR3 protein is CASSYRLAGGPADTQYF. In DNA, the CDR3 is TGTGCCAGCAGTTACAGACTAGCGGGAGGGCCGGCGGATACGCAGTATTTT.

This clonotype occurred many times. This chain's CDR3 is CASGPGSLRSQPQHF. CDR3 nucleotide sequence: TGTGCCAGCGGCCCGGGGAGTCTTCGAAGTCAGCCCCAGCATTTT. The chain couples TRBV6-2 or TRBV6-3 to TRBJ1-5, with D uncertain. This CDR3 contains 15 residues. Trimming removed 8 bases from V and 6 bases from J, with 20 bases in between. Germline values: CDR1 MNHEY, CDR2 SVGEGT.

The sample holds a few counts of this clonotype. The CDR3 sequence: CASSTGLAGLRTDTQYF. The CDR3, as DNA: TGTGCCAGCAGTACAGGACTAGCGGGGTTGAGAACAGATACGCAGTATTTT. V gene TRBV6-1 combines with J gene TRBJ2-3, with 12 bases identical to TRBD2. The CDR3 totals 17 residues. Trimming took 5 bases from V and 3 from J; bases not matched to a gene: 9. Germline V gene sequence: CDR1 MNHNS, CDR2 SASEGT.

This clonotype was counted only a few times. The chain employs TRBV29-1 and TRBJ2-3; unclear D gene. The V gene's germline CDR1 is SQVTM and CDR2 ANQGSEA. There are 14 residues in the CDR3. The V end lost 6 bases, the J end lost 2 bases, and 15 bases lay between the germline ends. The CDR3: CSVPTFPNTDTQYF. The CDR3 DNA is TGCAGCGTCCCGACATTCCCGAACACAGATACGCAGTATTTT.

V gene TRBV30 combines with J gene TRBJ2-1, with TRBD2 matching over 8 bases. This CDR3 has 13 amino acids. Per germline, CDR1 GTSNPN and CDR2 SVGIG (reference sequence). V gave up 0 bases and J gave up 10 bases; unmatched junction bases: 5. CDR3 in DNA: TGTGCCTGGAGTGTTATACTAGCGGAGGAGCAGTTCTTC. Translated: CAWSVILAEEQFF.

The chain carries TRBV5-6 and TRBJ2-7, with 12 bases that match TRBD2. Trimming at V came to 6 bases and at J to 5 bases, leaving 18 bases not matched to a gene. The germline V gene encodes CDR1 SGHDT and CDR2 YYEEEE. The CDR3 extends over 18 amino acids. The CDR3: CASNPRWGLAGPYNEQYF. In DNA, the CDR3 is TGTGCCAGCAACCCTCGGTGGGGACTAGCGGGCCCTTACAACGAGCAGTACTTC. Together with reference TRBV5-6 and TRBJ2-7, the CDR3 gives the full variable domain: DAGVTQSPTHLIKTRGQQVTLRCSPKSGHDTVSWYQQALGQGPQFIFQYYEEEERQRGNFPDRFSGHQFPNYSSELNVNALLLGDSALYLCASNPRWGLAGPYNEQYFGPGTRLTVT.

The rearrangement joins TRBV12-3 or TRBV12-4 to TRBJ2-2; D is undetermined. Trimming took 5 bases from V and 7 from J, leaving 11 bases between them. The CDR3 sequence is 13 residues long. This CDR3 is CASSPRLNGELFF. CDR3 sequence (DNA): TGTGCCAGCAGTCCCCGACTCAACGGGGAGCTGTTTTTT.

The gene calls are TRBV29-1 and TRBJ2-4; D possibly corresponds to TRBD2 (6 bases). Germline CDR1 reads SQVTM; CDR2 reads ANQGSEA. Trimming pared 4 bases from V and 3 bases from J, leaving 16 bases between. The CDR3 has 15 amino acids. CDR3 sequence (DNA): TGCAGCGTTGTTGGAGGGGTTCGGGGCAAAAACATTCAGTACTTC. This sequence encodes CSVVGGVRGKNIQYF.

The table lists this clonotype with many counts. The chain uses TRBV7-2 and TRBJ1-2, with TRBD1 identical over 10 bases. The CDR3 has 15 amino acids. The V segment lost 5 bases and the J segment 6 bases; nucleotides outside the gene matches: 9. Per germline, CDR1 SGHTA and CDR2 FQGNSA. The CDR3, as DNA: TGTGCCAGCAGCCCATTCCCGGGACAGGGGAATGGCTACACCTTC. Translated: CASSPFPGQGNGYTF. Full variable domain (missing parts from reference TRBV7-2 and TRBJ1-2): GAGVSQSPSNKVTEKGKDVELRCDPISGHTALYWYRQSLGQGLEFLIYFQGNSAPDKSGLPSDRFSAERTGGSVSTLTIQRTQQEDSAVYLCASSPFPGQGNGYTFGSGTRLTVV.

The chain combines TRBV11-2 with TRBJ2-2; weak D call: TRBD1 (6 bases). Trimming stripped 3 bases from V and 8 bases from J, with 16 bases between. Germline values: CDR1 SGHAT, CDR2 FQNNGV. The CDR3 covers 15 residues. The CDR3 protein is CASSLFLGAAGELFF. The CDR3 DNA reads as TGTGCCAGCAGCTTGTTCCTGGGGGCGGCGGGGGAGCTGTTTTTT.

The V call is TRBV20-1, the J call TRBJ2-7, with D tentatively TRBD2 (5 bases). Germline values: CDR1 DFQATT, CDR2 SNEGSKA (reference sequence). The ends were cut back, 6 bases at V and 0 bases at J, with 12 bases in the middle. CDR3 length equals 13 residues. CDR3 in amino acids: CSADGKSSYEQYF. The CDR3 DNA is TGCAGTGCGGACGGGAAGAGCTCCTACGAGCAGTACTTC.

V is TRBV5-1 and J is TRBJ2-1; 8 bases align to TRBD1. Germline V lookup: CDR1 SGHRS, CDR2 YFSETQ. The V segment lost 4 bases and the J segment 5 bases; nucleotides outside the gene matches: 2. The CDR3 consists of 13 residues. The CDR3 here is CASSATGDNEQFF. The CDR3 DNA reads TGCGCCAGCAGCGCGACAGGGGACAATGAGCAGTTCTTC.

V and J are TRBV6-5 and TRBJ2-7; D is unclear. V lost 1 base to trimming and J lost 3 bases, with 16 bases between them. The CDR3 is 16 residues long. The germline gives CDR1 MNHEY, CDR2 SVGAGI. The CDR3 sequence: CASSYFSPPPHYEQYF. Written as DNA, the CDR3 is TGTGCCAGCAGTTACTTCAGCCCTCCCCCCCACTACGAGCAGTACTTC.

This clonotype was detected ten times or more. This chain joins TRBV12-3 or TRBV12-4 and TRBJ2-1; perhaps TRBD1 as D (6 bases). The CDR3 contains 14 residues. V lost 0 bases and J lost 10, with 13 bases in between. The CDR3 protein is CASSLARWGREQFF. CDR3 in DNA: TGTGCCAGCAGTTTAGCGCGCTGGGGGCGGGAGCAGTTCTTC.

This clonotype turned up a few times. The chain is built from TRBV7-2 and TRBJ2-4, with D unresolved. CDR3 length: 14 residues. CDR1 SGHTA and CDR2 FQGNSA come from the germline V gene. V shed 2 bases and J shed 15 bases, with 20 bases lying between them. The CDR3: CASSLRQKMDPGYF. In DNA, the CDR3 is TGTGCCAGCAGCTTAAGGCAAAAAATGGACCCAGGGTACTTC.

This clonotype has just a few counts. The V and J genes are TRBV7-9 and TRBJ2-1, with unresolved D. In germline, CDR1 is SEHNR, CDR2 FQNEAQ (reference sequence). The CDR3 sequence is 17 residues long. The ends were cut back, 1 base at V and 2 bases at J, with 15 bases in the middle. The CDR3 region is CASSLGHIGRPYNEQFF. The DNA of the CDR3 is TGTGCCAGCAGCTTAGGCCACATTGGGCGCCCCTACAATGAGCAGTTCTTC.

V is TRBV20-1 and J is TRBJ2-7, with TRBD2 identical over 14 bases. This CDR3 is 15 amino acids long. V shed 4 bases and J 3 bases; nucleotides not matched to a gene: 5. Germline V gives CDR1 DFQATT, CDR2 SNEGSKA (reference sequence). For the CDR3, the DNA is TGCAGTGCTAAGGGACTAGCGGGAGCCCTCTACGAGCAGTACTTC. Its protein product is CSAKGLAGALYEQYF.

This clonotype was counted only a few times. The rearrangement uses TRBV12-3 or TRBV12-4 and TRBJ1-2; D gene uncertain. The CDR3 has 14 residues. The V end lost 6 bases, the J end lost 7 bases, and 18 bases lay between the germline ends. CDR3 sequence: CASSLGTRTSGYTF. For the CDR3, the DNA is TGTGCCAGCAGCCTAGGCACCCGGACGAGTGGCTACACCTTC.

There are a few counts of this clonotype. This rearrangement joins TRBV15 to TRBJ2-3; no firm D call. Trimming removed 1 base from V and 1 base from J, with 6 bases in between. Per the germline V gene, CDR1 is LNHNV and CDR2 is YYDKDF (reference sequence). CDR3 size: 14 residues. CDR3 residues: CATSRVGGTDTQYF. The DNA for the CDR3 is TGTGCCACCAGCAGAGTTGGGGGCACAGATACGCAGTATTTT.

This clonotype was detected a few times. This chain's CDR3 is CSAQGGVSNQPQHF. The CDR3 nucleotides are TGCAGTGCCCAGGGGGGGGTCTCGAATCAGCCCCAGCATTTT. This rearrangement joins TRBV20-1 to TRBJ1-5; 7 bases match TRBD1. From germline, CDR1 is DFQATT and CDR2 SNEGSKA (reference sequence). CDR3 length equals 14 residues. V was clipped by 6 bases and J by 4 bases; unmatched bases: 9.

The chain carries TRBV4-2 and TRBJ2-7; a possible D gene is TRBD2 (5 bases). The germline V gene encodes CDR1 LGHNA and CDR2 YNFKEQ. The CDR3 contains 15 residues. Trimming cost V 0 bases and J 7 bases, with 16 bases left between them. CDR3 sequence reads: CASSQDRGHQYEQYF. In DNA form, the CDR3 reads TGTGCCAGCAGCCAAGATAGAGGGCATCAGTATGAGCAGTACTTC.

This clonotype was picked up a small number of times. J is TRBJ1-1 and V is TRBV12-3 or TRBV12-4; D is uncertain. This CDR3 comprises 14 residues. V shed 0 bases and J shed 4 bases, with 9 bases lying between them. The CDR3 nucleotides are TGTGCCAGCAGTTTAGCAGGATTTAGCACTGAAGCTTTCTTT. Amino acid sequence: CASSLAGFSTEAFF.

This clonotype showed up just a few times. The chain is built from TRBV7-9 and TRBJ2-1; 10 bases line up with TRBD2. Germline V gene sequence: CDR1 SEHNR, CDR2 FQNEAQ (reference sequence). CDR3 length: 16 amino acids. With V trimmed by 5 bases and J by 4 bases, 8 bases remained unmatched. The CDR3 nucleotides are TGTGCCAGCAGCCCCACCAGGACTAGCGGTTACAATGAGCAGTTCTTC. It yields the protein CASSPTRTSGYNEQFF.

The chain employs TRBV5-1 and TRBJ2-7; tentative D call: TRBD1 (6 bases). The V end lost 2 bases, the J end lost 3 bases, and 12 bases lay between the germline ends. The CDR3 has 14 residues. Germline loops: CDR1 SGHRS, CDR2 YFSETQ. CDR3 sequence reads: CASSFIDRNYEQYF. CDR3 coding DNA: TGCGCCAGCAGCTTCATAGACAGGAACTACGAGCAGTACTTC.